These 2 T cell receptor beta chains originate from one sample sequenced in a study of beta chain features in type 1 diabetes. Isolated RNA was reverse transcribed in full, so expressed TCRB transcripts were sequenced. Generated by immunoSEQ multiplex PCR, the TCRdb table keeps only in-frame clones and is missing some. The sample contains roughly 350,000 clones, 11% of which appear only once. Material: naive CD4+ T cells from blood. The receptors were sampled from a woman in her 30s in good health.

The J gene is TRBJ1-2, the V gene TRBV10-3, with 10 bases matching TRBD1. V dropped 5 bases and J dropped 8; count of bases not matched to a gene: 8. The CDR3 contains 14 residues. Germline V gives CDR1 ENHRY, CDR2 SYGVKD. CDR3: CAISSTDRGQGYTF. In nucleotides, the CDR3 is TGTGCCATCAGTTCTACAGACAGGGGGCAAGGCTACACCTTC.

The rearrangement links TRBV7-2 to TRBJ2-7; TRBD1 might be the D (6 bases). The germline V gene has CDR1 SGHTA and CDR2 FQGNSA. The CDR3 has 14 amino acids. Trimming stripped 4 bases from V and 1 base from J, with 11 bases between. The CDR3 here is CASSSQDRSYEQYF. CDR3 in DNA: TGTGCCAGCAGCTCCCAGGACAGATCCTACGAGCAGTACTTC.